This is a list of T cell receptor beta chains from one sample in a study of Ad26.COV2.S vaccination and SARS-CoV-2 variants. Using immunoSEQ multiplex PCR, the repertoire was profiled, and TCRdb retains in-frame clones only, with some absent. In the table there are fewer than 900,000 clones, roughly 90% of which are singletons. Sample: peripheral blood, taken in a trial of Ad26.COV2.S vaccine versus placebo. The receptor source for this set is a person aged 18-65 years who received the Ad26.COV2.S COVID-19 vaccine or a placebo. Both conserved end residues are part of each CDR3. Each record gives: J gene, D gene, clone size, V gene, CDR3 protein, CDR3 DNA. D genes are given only for firm matches. Part of the rows lack a size; the others show once, few, many or a class for expanded clones.

>TRBJ2-7|-|-|TRBV2
CASSERGFILSYEQYF
TGTGCCAGCAGTGAACGGGGATTTATCCTGTCCTACGAGCAGTACTTC
>TRBJ2-7|TRBD1|-|TRBV18
CASSPPGDRYEQYF
TGTGCCAGCTCACCACCTGGGGACAGATACGAGCAGTACTTC
>TRBJ2-5|TRBD1|-|TRBV7-2
CASSLVPGGRGQETQYF
TGTGCCAGCAGCTTAGTCCCAGGGGGCCGGGGGCAAGAGACCCAGTACTTC
>TRBJ1-2|-|-|TRBV19
CASKTGENYGYTF
TGTGCCAGTAAGACTGGGGAAAACTATGGCTACACCTTC
>TRBJ2-2|-|once|TRBV4-1
CASSQVALGPSAASTGELFF
TGCGCCAGCAGCCAAGTTGCACTAGGTCCCTCCGCGGCCTCCACCGGGGAGCTGTTTTTT
>TRBJ1-5|TRBD1|-|TRBV9
CASSPIGQGSNQPQHF
TGTGCCAGCAGCCCCATCGGACAGGGGTCAAATCAGCCCCAGCATTTT
>TRBJ2-1|-|-|TRBV12-3/TRBV12-4
CASSLGTRNEQFF
TGTGCCAGCAGTTTAGGGACCCGGAATGAGCAGTTCTTC
>TRBJ2-1|-|once|TRBV9
CASSVAGAVQFF
TGTGCCAGCAGCGTAGCCGGCGCGGTCCAGTTCTTC
>TRBJ2-3|TRBD2|-|TRBV9
CASSVAASGVLSGDTQYF
TGTGCCAGCAGCGTAGCGGCTAGCGGAGTTCTTTCGGGGGATACGCAGTATTTT
>TRBJ1-5|-|-|TRBV18
CASSPQESKGGGPQHF
TGTGCCAGCTCACCACAGGAATCTAAAGGGGGTGGACCCCAGCATTTT
>TRBJ1-1|-|-|TRBV2
CASSEGGGSFF
TGTGCCAGCAGTGAAGGTGGGGGTTCTTTCTTT
>TRBJ2-6|-|-|TRBV7-6
CASSLEAWISGANVLTF
TGTGCCAGCAGCTTAGAAGCTTGGATCTCTGGGGCCAACGTCCTGACTTTC
>TRBJ1-4|TRBD1|-|TRBV3-1/TRBV3-2
CASGQGGHEKLFF
TGTGCCAGTGGGCAGGGGGGTCACGAAAAACTGTTTTTT
>TRBJ1-3|-|once|TRBV2
CASSESWGSGNTIYF
TGTGCCAGCAGTGAATCATGGGGAAGTGGAAACACCATATATTTT
>TRBJ2-3|-|once|TRBV7-9
CASSFSGPVGGDTQYF
TGTGCCAGCAGCTTTTCAGGGCCGGTGGGAGGAGATACGCAGTATTTT